Given below is one TCR beta chain in context. Antigen: not known. The junction and the germline gene differ at one end; a read error may be behind it. This CDR3 is 14 amino acids long. Germline assignment: CDR1 SGHVS and CDR2 FNYEAQ. This record comes from a study of CD8 T cells in ankylosing spondylitis. General study points: Matched ankylosing spondylitis synovial fluid reportedly contained a significantly enriched population of disease-linked clones. In synovial fluid and blood from reactive arthritis, some motif variants were previously reported.

TCRdb used MiXCR to reprocess the 5' RACE reads, holding one entry per CDR3 protein. This table has approximately 290,000 distinct CDR3 sequences, less than 25% appearing once. J is TRBJ1-2 and V is TRBV7-6; no clear D gene. The receptor comes from a female donor with ankylosing spondylitis or in good health (not recorded which). Sequences were obtained from blood, either unsorted or a sorted T cell fraction (not recorded which). As DNA, the CDR3 is TGTGCCAGCAGCTTGCTGGGTGTTAGCTATGGCTTCACCTTC. Protein product: CASSLLGVSYGFTF.